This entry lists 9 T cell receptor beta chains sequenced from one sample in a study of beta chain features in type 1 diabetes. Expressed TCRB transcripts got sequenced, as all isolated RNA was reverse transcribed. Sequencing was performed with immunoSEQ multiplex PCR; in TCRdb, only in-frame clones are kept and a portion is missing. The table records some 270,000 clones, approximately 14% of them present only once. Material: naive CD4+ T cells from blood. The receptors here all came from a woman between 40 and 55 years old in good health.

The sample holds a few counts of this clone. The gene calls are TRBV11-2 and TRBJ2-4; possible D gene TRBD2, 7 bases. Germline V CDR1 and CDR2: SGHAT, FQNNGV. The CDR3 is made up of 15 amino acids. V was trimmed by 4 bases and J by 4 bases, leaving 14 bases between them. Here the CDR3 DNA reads TGTGCCAGCAGCTGGGGGCGGGGGATAAAAAACATTCAGTACTTC. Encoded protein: CASSWGRGIKNIQYF.

The CDR3 reads CASSPYAGELFF. The CDR3 nucleotides read TGTGCCAGCTCACCATATGCGGGGGAGCTGTTTTTT. This chain links TRBV18 with TRBJ2-2; no definite D call. V gave up 2 bases and J gave up 8 bases, with 6 bases separating them. The CDR3 has 12 residues. Germline lookup yields CDR1 KGHSH and CDR2 LQKENI.

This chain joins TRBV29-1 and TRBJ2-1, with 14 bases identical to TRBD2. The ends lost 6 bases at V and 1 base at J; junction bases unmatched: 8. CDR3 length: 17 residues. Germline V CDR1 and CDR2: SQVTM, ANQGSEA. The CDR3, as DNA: TGCAGCGTCGAGAGGACTAGCGGGGGGTTTTCCTACAATGAGCAGTTCTTC. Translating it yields CSVERTSGGFSYNEQFF.

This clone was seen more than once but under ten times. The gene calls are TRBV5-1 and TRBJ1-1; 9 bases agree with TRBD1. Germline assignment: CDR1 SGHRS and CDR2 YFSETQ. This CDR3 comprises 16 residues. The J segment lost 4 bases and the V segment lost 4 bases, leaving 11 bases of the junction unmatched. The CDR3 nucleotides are TGCGCCAGCAGCCCGGCCGGGACAGGGCACTTCACTGAAGCTTTCTTT. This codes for CASSPAGTGHFTEAFF.

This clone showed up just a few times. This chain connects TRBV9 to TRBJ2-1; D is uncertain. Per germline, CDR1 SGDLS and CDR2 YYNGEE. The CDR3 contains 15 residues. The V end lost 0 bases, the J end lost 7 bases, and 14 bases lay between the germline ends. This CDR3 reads CASSVADAIRNEQFF. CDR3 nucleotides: TGTGCCAGCAGCGTAGCTGATGCGATCAGGAATGAGCAGTTCTTC.

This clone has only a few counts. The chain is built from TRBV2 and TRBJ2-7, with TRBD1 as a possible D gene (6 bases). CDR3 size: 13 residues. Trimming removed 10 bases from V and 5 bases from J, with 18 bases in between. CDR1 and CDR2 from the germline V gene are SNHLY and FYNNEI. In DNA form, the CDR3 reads TGTGCCACCCAACAGGGCTGGGGCAACGAGCAGTACTTC. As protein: CATQQGWGNEQYF.

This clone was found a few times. The CDR3 spells CARGTGTGNTIYF. CDR3 DNA: TGTGCCAGAGGGACAGGGACCGGAAACACCATATATTTT. The J gene is TRBJ1-3, the V gene TRBV2; 9 nucleotides line up with TRBD1. With 9 bases clipped from V and 4 bases from J, the junction kept 4 bases outside the gene matches. The CDR3 is 13 amino acids. Germline V CDR1 and CDR2: SNHLY, FYNNEI.

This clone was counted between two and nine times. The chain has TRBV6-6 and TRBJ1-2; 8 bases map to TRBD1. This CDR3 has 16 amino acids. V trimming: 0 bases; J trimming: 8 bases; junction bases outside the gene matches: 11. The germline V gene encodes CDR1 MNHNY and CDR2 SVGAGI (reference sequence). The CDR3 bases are TGTGCCAGCAGTTACTCCATTCGGCAGGGGGCGGAAGGCTACACCTTC. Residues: CASSYSIRQGAEGYTF.

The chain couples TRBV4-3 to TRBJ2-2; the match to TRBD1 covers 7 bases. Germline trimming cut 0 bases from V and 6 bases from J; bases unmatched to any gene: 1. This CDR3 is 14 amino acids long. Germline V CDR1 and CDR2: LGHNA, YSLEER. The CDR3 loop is CASSQDDRAGELFF. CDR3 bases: TGCGCCAGCAGCCAAGACGACAGGGCCGGGGAGCTGTTTTTT.